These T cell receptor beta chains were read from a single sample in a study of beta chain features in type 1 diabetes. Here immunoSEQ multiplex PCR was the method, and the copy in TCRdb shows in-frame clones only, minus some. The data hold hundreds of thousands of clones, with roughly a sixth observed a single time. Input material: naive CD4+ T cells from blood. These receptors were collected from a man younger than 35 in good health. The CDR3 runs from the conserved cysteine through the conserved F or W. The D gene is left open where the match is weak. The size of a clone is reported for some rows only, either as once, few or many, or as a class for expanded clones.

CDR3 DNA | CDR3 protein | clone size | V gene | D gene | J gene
TGCAGCGTTGTCCGGGGCACAGATACGCAGTATTTT | CSVVRGTDTQYF | few | TRBV29-1 | NA | TRBJ2-3
TGTGCCAGCAGCGGGACAGCATCAAATGGCTACACCTTC | CASSGTASNGYTF | NA | TRBV9 | NA | TRBJ1-2
TGTGCCAGCACCTGGTTACGGGATGGGGAAAAACTGTTTTTT | CASTWLRDGEKLFF | NA | TRBV6-6 | NA | TRBJ1-4
TGTGCCAGCAGCAAGATGGGTCCCAACAATTCACCCCTCCACTTT | CASSKMGPNNSPLHF | NA | TRBV7-2 | NA | TRBJ1-6
TGTGCCAGCAGTCAGGGGCAGGCGTATGGCTACACCTTC | CASSQGQAYGYTF | NA | TRBV9 | NA | TRBJ1-2
TGTGCCAGCAGCCTTGGGGCCAACACCGGGGAGCTGTTTTTT | CASSLGANTGELFF | NA | TRBV5-4 | NA | TRBJ2-2
TGTGCCAGCAGCTTTAGGCTAGCGGGAGGCCCAACGAACACCGGGGAGCTGTTTTTT | CASSFRLAGGPTNTGELFF | NA | TRBV7-3 | TRBD2 | TRBJ2-2
TGTGCCAGCAGCTTTCGGCAGGGTGTCTTGAACACCGGGGAGCTGTTTTTT | CASSFRQGVLNTGELFF | NA | TRBV11-2 | NA | TRBJ2-2
TGTGCCAGCAGCAACCGGGACAGTGTGAATTCACCCCTCCACTTT | CASSNRDSVNSPLHF | NA | TRBV11-1 | TRBD1 | TRBJ1-6
TGCGCCAGCAGCTTGGGACACCCGGGGGCCGCTTTCTTT | CASSLGHPGAAFF | NA | TRBV5-1 | NA | TRBJ1-1
TGTGCCAGCAGCTTGATCGAGGGGCCCTACGAGCAGTACTTC | CASSLIEGPYEQYF | NA | TRBV5-6 | NA | TRBJ2-7
TGTGCCAGCTCACTTCTGTGGGACAGGGTTTACGAGCAGTACTTC | CASSLLWDRVYEQYF | few | TRBV18 | TRBD1 | TRBJ2-7
TGCGCCAGCAACCTGGACGGAAGCTCTGGAAACACCATATATTTT | CASNLDGSSGNTIYF | NA | TRBV5-1 | NA | TRBJ1-3
TGTGCCAGCTCACCGTTTCCATCTGGGACAGGGGTTTTGGAGACCCAGTACTTC | CASSPFPSGTGVLETQYF | NA | TRBV18 | TRBD1 | TRBJ2-5
TGTGCCAGCAGCTTAGGAGGCAGGCCATATAGCAATCAGCCCCAGCATTTT | CASSLGGRPYSNQPQHF | few | TRBV11-2 | NA | TRBJ1-5
TGTGCCATCAGTGAGTCGCAGGGGGGAGCTGGAAACACCATATATTTT | CAISESQGGAGNTIYF | NA | TRBV10-3 | TRBD1 | TRBJ1-3
TGTGCCAGCAGCGGGGTAAGGGGGCCCTACAATGAGCAGTTCTTC | CASSGVRGPYNEQFF | few | TRBV9 | TRBD1 | TRBJ2-1
TGTGCCAGCAGCCTAACCGTGGACTATCCCCGGCTCTTC | CASSLTVDYPRLF | NA | TRBV7-2 | NA | TRBJ2-1
TGTGCCAGCAGCTTCGATCGGTGGAGCAGGGGGCCTTACGAGCAGTACTTC | CASSFDRWSRGPYEQYF | few | TRBV11-1 | TRBD1 | TRBJ2-7
TGTGCCAGCAGTTTGACCGGGGGCTGGAATGAGCAGTTCTTC | CASSLTGGWNEQFF | NA | TRBV28 | NA | TRBJ2-1
TGTGCCAGCAGCTTCGGACAGGTCGGTGAAGCTTTCTTT | CASSFGQVGEAFF | NA | TRBV7-9 | TRBD1 | TRBJ1-1
TGTGCCAGCAGTACGCAGACAGGGCCCCAAGAGACCCAGTACTTC | CASSTQTGPQETQYF | NA | TRBV2 | TRBD1 | TRBJ2-5
TGTGCCAGCAGCGGGAGACTAGTTGCAGAGACCCAGTACTTC | CASSGRLVAETQYF | few | TRBV11-2 | NA | TRBJ2-5
TGCGCCAGCAGCCAAGATCAGCGGGAGGGCCCCGATACGCAGTATTTT | CASSQDQREGPDTQYF | few | TRBV4-1 | TRBD2 | TRBJ2-3
TGTGCCAGCAGAGGGGGGGGAAGCTACGAGCAGTACTTC | CASRGGGSYEQYF | NA | TRBV25-1 | NA | TRBJ2-7
TGCGCCAGCAGCTTGGGTGACAGGATCTACGAGCAGTACTTC | CASSLGDRIYEQYF | NA | TRBV5-1 | NA | TRBJ2-7
TGTGCCAGTCGACGGAGCGGGAGCTCAGATACGCAGTATTTT | CASRRSGSSDTQYF | NA | TRBV27 | TRBD2 | TRBJ2-3
TGTGCCAGCTCGCTACAGGGTGGTGGCTACGAGCAGTACTTC | CASSLQGGGYEQYF | NA | TRBV18 | NA | TRBJ2-7